This T cell receptor (beta chain) comes out of a study of early T cells in non-severe SARS-CoV-2 infection. About the research overall: With bulk RNA from unsorted whole blood as input, sequencing yielded unpaired chains. Overall study results and limits: Lookups in VDJdb leaned toward anti-spike CD8 responses and missed private and CD4 specificities.

CDR3 length: 14 residues. Germline V lookup: CDR1 SGHVS, CDR2 FQNEAQ. Trimming pared 1 base from V and 0 bases from J, leaving 4 bases between. Molecules of cDNA were individually given unique molecular identifiers that were attached to them. MiXCR was run by TCRdb on the 5' RACE reads, yielding one entry per CDR3 protein. The sample gives about 68,000 distinct CDR3 sequences, approximately 10% of which show up once; approximately 5.9% is in the top ten. This clonotype was counted at least ten times. Its target is not known. This receptor was obtained from an adult who was a healthcare worker with PCR-confirmed SARS-CoV-2 infection or an uninfected control (not recorded which). The V call is TRBV7-8, the J call TRBJ1-3; D gene ambiguous. Source material: whole blood. The CDR3 loop is CASSLVVSGNTIYF. The CDR3 nucleotides read TGTGCCAGCAGCTTAGTTGTCTCTGGAAACACCATATATTTT.